The following is a TCR beta chain sequence with its context. Its antigen specificity is not known. Base qualities are not provided; no much larger clone lies one nucleotide away. Its CDR3 holds 14 amino acids, cysteine through phenylalanine. Only the CDR3 DNA stays, 42 bases, in frame from base 1. V sheds 7 bases and J sheds 6 bases, leaving 16 bases between their ends. The germline V gene specifies MNHEY as CDR1 and SVGAGI as CDR2. The donors were healthy, HIV-negative adults with no recently reported acute infections or vaccinations. All donors were Caucasian adults living in Nashville, Tennessee, USA. CD4+ T cells were enriched by magnetic negative selection; naive cells were then positively selected on CD45RA, and the negative fraction formed the memory subset. Blood was obtained by leukapheresis, after which PBMCs were separated by Ficoll-Histopaque density gradient centrifugation and cryopreserved in liquid nitrogen vapor phase. Purity and quantity of every magnetically sorted T cell population were checked by analytical flow cytometry. Genomic DNA was isolated from every sorted fraction and measured by UV absorbance on a Nanodrop 2000c.

The data derive from a study of shared clonotypes between healthy human individuals (dated by TCRdb to 2020 to 2022). A note on the overall study: A couple of women and three men aged 18 to 49 years were included in the cohort. To increase sequencing depth and limit assay-specific biases, different laboratories used diverse techniques to prepare libraries and sequence TCR repertoires. To estimate repertoire size and how much clonotype sharing occurs between individuals, the study deeply sequenced the blood TCR repertoires of roughly 5 healthy adults. Per donor, leukapheresis produced somewhere between about 0.85 and 9.5 billion PBMCs. Per donor, three plates each were used for CD4 naive and CD4 memory, two for CD8 naive, and one for CD8 memory.

The paper as a whole reports these results and caveats: Estimated clonotype richness was generally larger for naive than for memory subsets. Because the study included only a small number of donors, the genetic and exposure-history diversity represented was limited. Pairwise subsampling led to the expectation that sequencing depth would affect the degree of clonotype sharing among donors. Higher generation probabilities were observed for clonotypes shared by all four sorted-subset donors than for non-shared clonotypes. Incomplete sequencing was indicated by rarefaction of sorted-subset datasets, despite the large sequencing depth. Sharing across several donors was observed for approximately 5% of naive CD4, about 4% of naive CD8, 2% to 2.5% of memory CD4, and roughly 0.4% of memory CD8 clonotypes. Sampling was limited to blood, and TCR repertoires in tissue likely differ from TCR repertoires in blood.

Using the deep immunoSEQ assay, multiplex PCR amplified TCR CDR3 regions from genomic DNA. Genomic DNA extracted from each cell subset was distributed evenly over all wells of several immunoSEQ 96-well plates, and each plate served as one replicate. Each replicate PCR for sorted subsets received about 220 ng genomic DNA, equal to about 29,000 T cell genomes. Purified libraries were quantified with a Qubit 3.0 fluorometer, sized on a Bioanalyzer 2100, and re-quantified with the KAPA Library Quantification kit. Every immunoSEQ 96-well plate was sequenced on a dedicated single-read 150-cycle Illumina NextSeq 550 flow cell. Under the source paper's analysis protocol: Because the immunoSEQ output included only junctional sequences and no quality scores, the filtering could not be the same as the filtering used for full-length reads. To assign V/J genes and CDR3, sequences were annotated against IMGT germline references using PyIR, a Python wrapper for IgBLAST v1.9. Reads were removed for weak V/J assignments (E-value above 1e-6), missing CDR3, stop codons, out-of-frame junctions, or ambiguous translated residues. A V3J clonotype was defined by an identical inferred V gene, J gene, and CDR3 amino acid sequence. To compute the percentage overlap between repertoires, the number of shared unique clonotypes was divided by the size of the smaller repertoire. Three approaches were used to assess repertoire richness: RTK rarefaction, the Chao1 estimator, and Recon v2.1 estimates of unobserved clonotypes. For all TCRbeta clonotypes obtained by the gDNA method from a handful of donors, generation probabilities were computed with OLGA. TCRdb stores this immuneACCESS table with in-frame sequences only. Part of the clones is absent; in the studies checked, under half of the shortfall reflects unresolved V genes, and no reason is known for the rest. V and J calls and clone size are those listed in that table; D and trimming were worked out from the DNA. The sample table shows millions of clones, and approximately 94% are seen once. Under 0.15% of the sample is taken by the ten largest.

This TCR derives from a man in his late teens or twenties in good health. The chain is encoded by TRBV6-5 joined to TRBJ2-1; the D gene assignment is perhaps TRBD1 or TRBD2, with each matching 5 bases. The sequenced material came from naive CD4+ T cells sorted from blood. The cell subset or site tag for this specimen amounts to: CD45RA+ positively selected. CDR3 loop: CASTRALGVNEQFF. The DNA sequence is as follows: TGTGCCAGCACAAGGGCGCTGGGGGTCAATGAGCAGTTCTTC.